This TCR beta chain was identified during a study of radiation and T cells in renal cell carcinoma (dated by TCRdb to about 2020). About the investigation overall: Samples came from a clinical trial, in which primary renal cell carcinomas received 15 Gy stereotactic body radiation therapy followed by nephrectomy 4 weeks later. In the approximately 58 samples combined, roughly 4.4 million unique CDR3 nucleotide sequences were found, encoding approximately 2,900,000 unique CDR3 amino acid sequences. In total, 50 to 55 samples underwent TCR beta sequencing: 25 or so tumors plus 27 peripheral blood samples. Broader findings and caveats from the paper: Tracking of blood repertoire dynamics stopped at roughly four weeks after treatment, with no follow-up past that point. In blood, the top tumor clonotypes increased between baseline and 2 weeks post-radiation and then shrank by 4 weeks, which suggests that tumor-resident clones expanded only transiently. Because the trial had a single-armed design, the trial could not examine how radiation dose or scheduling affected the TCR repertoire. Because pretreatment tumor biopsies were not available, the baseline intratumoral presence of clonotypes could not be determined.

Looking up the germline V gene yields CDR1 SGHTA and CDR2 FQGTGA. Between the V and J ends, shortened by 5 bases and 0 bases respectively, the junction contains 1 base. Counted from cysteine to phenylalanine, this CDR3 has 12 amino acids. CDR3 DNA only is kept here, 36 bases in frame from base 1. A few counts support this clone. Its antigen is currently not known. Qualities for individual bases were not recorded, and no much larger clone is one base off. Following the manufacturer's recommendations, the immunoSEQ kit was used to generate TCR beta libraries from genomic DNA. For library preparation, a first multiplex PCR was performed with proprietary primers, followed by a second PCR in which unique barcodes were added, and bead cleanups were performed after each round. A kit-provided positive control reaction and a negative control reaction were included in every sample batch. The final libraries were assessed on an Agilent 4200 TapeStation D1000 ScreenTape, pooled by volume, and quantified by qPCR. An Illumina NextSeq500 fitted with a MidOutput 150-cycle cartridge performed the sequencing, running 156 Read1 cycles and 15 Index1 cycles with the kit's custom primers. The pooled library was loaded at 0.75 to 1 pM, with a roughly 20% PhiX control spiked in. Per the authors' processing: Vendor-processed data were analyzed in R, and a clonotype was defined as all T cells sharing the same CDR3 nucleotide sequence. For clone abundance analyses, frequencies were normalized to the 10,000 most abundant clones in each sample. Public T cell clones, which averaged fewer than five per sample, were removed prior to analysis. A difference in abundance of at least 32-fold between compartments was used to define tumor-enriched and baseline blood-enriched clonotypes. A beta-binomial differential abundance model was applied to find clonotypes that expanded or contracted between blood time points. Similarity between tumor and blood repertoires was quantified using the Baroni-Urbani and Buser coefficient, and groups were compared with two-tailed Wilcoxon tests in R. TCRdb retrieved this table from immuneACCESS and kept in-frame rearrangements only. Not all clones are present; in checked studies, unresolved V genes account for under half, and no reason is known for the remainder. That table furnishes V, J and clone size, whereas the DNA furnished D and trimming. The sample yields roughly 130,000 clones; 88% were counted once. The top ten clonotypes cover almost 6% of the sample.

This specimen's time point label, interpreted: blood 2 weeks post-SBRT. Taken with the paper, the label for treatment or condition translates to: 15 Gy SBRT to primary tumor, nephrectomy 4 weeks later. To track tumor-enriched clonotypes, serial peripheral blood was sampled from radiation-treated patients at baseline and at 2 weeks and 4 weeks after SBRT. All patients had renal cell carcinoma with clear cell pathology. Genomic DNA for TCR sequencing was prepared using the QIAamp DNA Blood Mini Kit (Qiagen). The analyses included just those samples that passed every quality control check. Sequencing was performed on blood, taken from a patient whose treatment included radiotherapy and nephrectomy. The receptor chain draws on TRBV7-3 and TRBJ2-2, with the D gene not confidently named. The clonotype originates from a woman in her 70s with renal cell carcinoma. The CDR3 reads CASSPNTGELFF. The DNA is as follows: TGTGCCAGCAGCCCGAACACCGGGGAGCTGTTTTTT.